Reported below is one TCR beta chain. The repertoire was sequenced with immunoSEQ multiplex PCR; TCRdb's copy has only in-frame clones and lacks some. The sample lists approximately 280,000 clones; roughly 86% were seen once. This entry is derived from a study of blood T cell repertoires in COVID-19. The CDR3 totals 15 residues. V lost 9 bases and J lost 3; bases outside the gene matches: 10. Per the germline V gene, CDR1 is ENHRY and CDR2 is SYGVKD. Sequenced material: peripheral blood. The origin of this receptor is a woman aged 30 to 39 who had recovered from COVID-19. V and J are TRBV10-3 and TRBJ2-5; 10 nucleotides agree with TRBD1. The CDR3, as DNA: TGTGCCATAAGACCCGGACAGGGGGTCAAAGAGACCCAGTACTTC. It is translated as CAIRPGQGVKETQYF.